This entry is about one T cell receptor beta chain. Antigen unknown. This entry is derived from a study of cytomegalovirus exposure and HLA in healthy donors. Study observations and caveats: In a later analysis, DRB1 alleles had the most associated TCRs; HLA-C alleles the fewest. Reportedly, TCR beta sequences accurately predicted HLA-A and HLA-B alleles in most subjects. Later on, analysis showed that most CMV-associated TCR beta chains appeared to be HLA-restricted. The study found most TCR sequences rare, yet found some public TCRs in many donors.

The CDR3 has 17 amino acids. The V gene end was trimmed by 5 bases and the J gene end by 5 bases; junction bases not matched to a gene: 15. CDR1 PRHDT and CDR2 FYEKMQ come from the germline V gene (reference sequence). PCR employed 60 Vbeta and 13 Jbeta primers. Clones were read by immunoSEQ multiplex PCR, and TCRdb kept only the in-frame ones, dropping some. This table has some 200,000 clones, roughly 9.4% appearing once. The sequenced material came from PBMCs. This chain links TRBV13 with TRBJ2-1; 7 nucleotides align to TRBD2. The receptor comes from a woman aged 25 to 45 in good health and CMV-seropositive. The CDR3 sequence: CASSPRGEGPSDNEQFF. The CDR3, as DNA: TGTGCCAGCAGCCCAAGAGGGGAGGGCCCCTCTGACAATGAGCAGTTCTTC.